The rows below give T cell receptor beta chains drawn from one sample of a study of memory CD4+ T cells and cytomegalovirus serostatus. The protocol was immunoSEQ multiplex PCR, while the TCRdb copy is restricted to in-frame clones and leaves out a portion. This sample yields 80,000 to 100,000 clones, of which 80% are seen a single time; about 3.6% belongs to the top ten. Sequenced input: memory CD4+ T cells from blood. These receptor sequences come from an adult in good health and CMV-seropositive. Both conserved end residues are part of each CDR3. D genes are given only for firm matches. Clone size is given for some rows only: seen once, a few or many times, or a class if the clone is expanded.

clone_size	v_call	d_call	j_call	cdr3_nt	cdr3_aa
NA	TRBV28	TRBD2	TRBJ2-1	TGTGCCAGCAGTTTAGTTGGGGCGGGAGTTGTGTTCTTC	CASSLVGAGVVFF
NA	TRBV21-1	NA	TRBJ1-2	TGTGCCAGCACCTGTATCCCGGGAAATCTAAACTATGGCTACACCTTC	CASTCIPGNLNYGYTF
NA	TRBV11-1	TRBD2	TRBJ2-1	TGTGCCAGCAGCCTAGGACTAGCGGGAGTAGAGGATTCGAGGTTCTTC	CASSLGLAGVEDSRFF
NA	TRBV28	NA	TRBJ2-3	TGTGCCAGCAGTCCGACAGATACGCAGTATTTT	CASSPTDTQYF
NA	TRBV9	NA	TRBJ1-2	TGTGCCAGCAGCGGAAACAGGGTCGGCTATGGCTACACCTTC	CASSGNRVGYGYTF
once	TRBV19	NA	TRBJ1-4	TGTGCCAGTAGTATCCGACACGGGGAAAAACTGTTTTTT	CASSIRHGEKLFF
once	TRBV27	NA	TRBJ2-1	TGTGCCAGCAGCCCTGGCAACAATGAGCAGTTCTTC	CASSPGNNEQFF
NA	TRBV7-2	TRBD1	TRBJ2-5	TGTGCCAGCGGCACCCAGGGGGCAGGAGAGACCCAGTACTTC	CASGTQGAGETQYF
NA	TRBV5-1	NA	TRBJ2-1	TGCGCCAGCAGCTTGGTTGGGGAGCAGTTCTTC	CASSLVGEQFF
NA	TRBV2	TRBD2	TRBJ2-3	TGTGCCAGCGTGGGAGGGACAGATACGCAGTATTTT	CASVGGTDTQYF
NA	TRBV6-5	NA	TRBJ2-4	TGTGCCAGCAGTTCCCAACCCGGTCGGGCCAAAAACATTCAGTACTTC	CASSSQPGRAKNIQYF
NA	TRBV5-1	NA	TRBJ2-4	TGCGCCAGCAGCCTCATGACTGAGCCAGGAAACATTCAGTACTTC	CASSLMTEPGNIQYF
once	TRBV30	NA	TRBJ2-3	TGTGCCTGGAGTGTAGGGGGAGTCGGCACAGATACGCAGTATTTT	CAWSVGGVGTDTQYF
NA	TRBV6-1	TRBD1	TRBJ2-7	TGTGCCAGCAAGGGACAGCCCTTAACCTACGAGCAGTACTTC	CASKGQPLTYEQYF
NA	TRBV7-9	TRBD1	TRBJ1-1	TGTGCCAGCAGCTTACAGCAGGGGGGCACTGAAGCTTTCTTT	CASSLQQGGTEAFF
few	TRBV18	NA	TRBJ1-2	TGTGCCAGCTCACCTACGGGACAACCTGTCTATGGCTACACCTTC	CASSPTGQPVYGYTF
NA	TRBV6-1	NA	TRBJ2-3	TGTGCCAGCAGTGAATTCTCCAGGGGGGGGACAGATACGCAGTATTTT	CASSEFSRGGTDTQYF
once	TRBV19	TRBD1	TRBJ1-3	TGTGCCAGTAGTCCGGACAGGAGAAAACTTGGAAACACCATATATTTT	CASSPDRRKLGNTIYF
few	TRBV28	NA	TRBJ2-7	TGTGCCAGCAGTTTAGTGGACAAAAGGGTTGAGCAGTACTTC	CASSLVDKRVEQYF
NA	TRBV28	TRBD1	TRBJ2-3	TGTGCCAGCAGAACCTCTCTCAACAGGGGGCGGGTAGCTTTTAGCACAGATACGCAGTATTTT	CASRTSLNRGRVAFSTDTQYF
NA	TRBV28	NA	TRBJ2-5	TGTGCCAGCAGTCTTAGTGGGGGCAGGGGGACCCAGTACTTC	CASSLSGGRGTQYF
NA	TRBV5-8	TRBD2	TRBJ2-3	TGTGCCAGCAGCTCCAGACTAGCGCGAGGGACAGATACGCAGTATTTT	CASSSRLARGTDTQYF
NA	TRBV5-4	TRBD2	TRBJ2-1	TGTGCCAGCAGCCCCGGACTAGCGGAGAGCTGGAATGAGCAGTTCTTC	CASSPGLAESWNEQFF
few	TRBV5-1	TRBD1	TRBJ1-1	TGCGCCAGCAGCAAGAACAGGGGGAACACTGAAGCTTTCTTT	CASSKNRGNTEAFF
NA	TRBV18	NA	TRBJ2-2	TGTGCCAGCTCACCAGGGGGTGTCACGGACCCAGGGGAGCTGTTTTTT	CASSPGGVTDPGELFF
NA	TRBV7-2	TRBD2	TRBJ2-3	TGTGCCAGCAGCTTAGCGGGGAGACTAGCGGGAGCAGATACGCAGTATTTT	CASSLAGRLAGADTQYF
NA	TRBV29-1	NA	TRBJ2-3	TGCAGCGGCGAAACACAGGGAGGCACAGATACGCAGTATTTT	CSGETQGGTDTQYF